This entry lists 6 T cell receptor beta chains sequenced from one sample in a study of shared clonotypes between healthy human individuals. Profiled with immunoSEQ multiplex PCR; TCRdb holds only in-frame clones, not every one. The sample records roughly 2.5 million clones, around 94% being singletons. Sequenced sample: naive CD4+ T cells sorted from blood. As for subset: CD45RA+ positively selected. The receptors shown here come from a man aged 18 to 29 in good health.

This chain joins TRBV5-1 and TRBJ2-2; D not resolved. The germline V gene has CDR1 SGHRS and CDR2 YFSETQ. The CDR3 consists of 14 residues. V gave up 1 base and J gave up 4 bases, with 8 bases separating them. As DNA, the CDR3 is TGCGCCAGCAGCTTGTCTGGGCTCACCGGGGAGCTGTTTTTT. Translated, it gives CASSLSGLTGELFF.

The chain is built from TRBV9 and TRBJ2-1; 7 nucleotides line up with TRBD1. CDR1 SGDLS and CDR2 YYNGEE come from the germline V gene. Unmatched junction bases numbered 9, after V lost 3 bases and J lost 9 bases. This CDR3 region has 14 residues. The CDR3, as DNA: TGTGCCAGCAGCGCCCACAGGGGATTTGGTGAGCAGTTCTTC. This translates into CASSAHRGFGEQFF.

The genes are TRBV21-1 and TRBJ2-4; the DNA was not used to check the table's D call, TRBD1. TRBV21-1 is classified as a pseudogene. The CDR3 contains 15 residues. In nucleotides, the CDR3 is TGTGCCAGCAGCAAAGGCGGCAGGGGCAAAAACATTCAGTACTTC. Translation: CASSKGGRGKNIQYF.

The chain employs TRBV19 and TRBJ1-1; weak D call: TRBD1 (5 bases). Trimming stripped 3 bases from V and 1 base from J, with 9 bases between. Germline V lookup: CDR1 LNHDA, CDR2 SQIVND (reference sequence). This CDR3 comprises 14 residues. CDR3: CASSMQGSNTEAFF. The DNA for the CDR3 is TGTGCCAGTAGTATGCAGGGATCGAACACTGAAGCTTTCTTT. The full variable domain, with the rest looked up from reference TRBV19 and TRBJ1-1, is DGGITQSPKYLFRKEGQNVTLSCEQNLNHDAMYWYRQDPGQGLRLIYYSQIVNDFQKGDIAEGYSVSREKKESFPLTVTSAQKNPTAFYLCASSMQGSNTEAFFGQGTRLTVV.

CDR3 loop: CASRPRRQGRTDTQYF. As DNA, the CDR3 is TGCGCCAGCAGGCCCCGCCGGCAGGGACGCACAGATACGCAGTATTTT. This chain connects TRBV23-1 to TRBJ2-3, with D perhaps given as TRBD1 or TRBD2 (5 bases each). TRBV23-1 is known as an ORF, though its function is uncertain. V was pared by 6 bases and J by 1 base, with 17 bases between. The CDR3 is made up of 16 amino acids.

The CDR3 loop reads CASSLGPAISSYEQYF. The CDR3 region has the DNA TGCGCCAGCAGCTTGGGGCCAGCCATAAGCTCCTACGAGCAGTACTTC. The chain is built from TRBV5-1 and TRBJ2-7; no clear D gene. Germline-derived CDR1 and CDR2 are SGHRS and YFSETQ. There are 16 residues in the CDR3. V lost 0 bases and J 0 bases, leaving 13 bases between the germline ends.